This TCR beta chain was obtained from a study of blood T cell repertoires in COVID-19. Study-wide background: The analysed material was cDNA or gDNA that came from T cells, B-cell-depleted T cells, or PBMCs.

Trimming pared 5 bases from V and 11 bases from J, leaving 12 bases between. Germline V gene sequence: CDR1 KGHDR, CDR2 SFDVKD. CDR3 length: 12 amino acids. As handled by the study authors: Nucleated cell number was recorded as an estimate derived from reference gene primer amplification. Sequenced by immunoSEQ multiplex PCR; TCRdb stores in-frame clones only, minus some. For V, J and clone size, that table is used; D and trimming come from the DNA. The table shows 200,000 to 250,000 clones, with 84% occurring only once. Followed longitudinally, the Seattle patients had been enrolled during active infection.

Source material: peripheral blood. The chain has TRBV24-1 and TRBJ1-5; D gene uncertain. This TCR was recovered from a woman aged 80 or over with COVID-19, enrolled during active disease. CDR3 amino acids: CATSGLGSAQHF. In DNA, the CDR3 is TGTGCCACCAGTGGTCTAGGATCAGCCCAGCATTTT.